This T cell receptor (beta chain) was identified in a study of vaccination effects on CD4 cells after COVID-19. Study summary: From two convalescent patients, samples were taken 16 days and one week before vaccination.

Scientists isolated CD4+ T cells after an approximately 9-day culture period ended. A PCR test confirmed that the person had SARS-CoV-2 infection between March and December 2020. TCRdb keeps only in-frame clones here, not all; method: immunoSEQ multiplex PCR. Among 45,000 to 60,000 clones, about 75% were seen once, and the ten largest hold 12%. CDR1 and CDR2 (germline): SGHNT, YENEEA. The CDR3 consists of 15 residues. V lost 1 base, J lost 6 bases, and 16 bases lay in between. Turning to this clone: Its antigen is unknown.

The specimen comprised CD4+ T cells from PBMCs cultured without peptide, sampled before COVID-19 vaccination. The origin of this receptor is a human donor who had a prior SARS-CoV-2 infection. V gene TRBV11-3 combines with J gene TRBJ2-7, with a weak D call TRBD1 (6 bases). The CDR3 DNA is TGTGCCAGCAGCTTAGTCGGGACCCAGGGGTTCGAGCAGTACTTC. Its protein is CASSLVGTQGFEQYF.